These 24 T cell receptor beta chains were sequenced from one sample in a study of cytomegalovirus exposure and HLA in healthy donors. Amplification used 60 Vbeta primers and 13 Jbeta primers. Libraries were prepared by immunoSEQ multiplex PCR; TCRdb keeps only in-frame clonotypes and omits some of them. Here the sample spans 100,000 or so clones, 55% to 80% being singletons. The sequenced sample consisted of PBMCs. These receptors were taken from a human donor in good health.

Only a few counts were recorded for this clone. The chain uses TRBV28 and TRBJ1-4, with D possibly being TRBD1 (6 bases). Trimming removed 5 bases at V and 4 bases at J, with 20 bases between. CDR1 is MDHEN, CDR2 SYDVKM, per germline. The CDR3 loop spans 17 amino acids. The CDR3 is CASSGLKQGGRNEKLFF. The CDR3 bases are TGTGCCAGCAGTGGCCTCAAACAGGGTGGGCGTAATGAAAAACTGTTTTTT. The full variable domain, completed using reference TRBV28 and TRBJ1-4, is DVKVTQSSRYLVKRTGEKVFLECVQDMDHENMFWYRQDPGLGLRLIYFSYDVKMKEKGDIPEGYSVSREKKERFSLILESASTNQTSMYLCASSGLKQGGRNEKLFFGSGTQLSVL.

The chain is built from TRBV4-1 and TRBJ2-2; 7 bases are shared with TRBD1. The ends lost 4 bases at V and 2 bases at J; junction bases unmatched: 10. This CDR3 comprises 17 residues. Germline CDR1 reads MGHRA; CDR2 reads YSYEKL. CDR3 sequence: CASSRRTGPTNTGELFF. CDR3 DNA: TGCGCCAGCAGCCGACGGACAGGACCCACTAACACCGGGGAGCTGTTTTTT.

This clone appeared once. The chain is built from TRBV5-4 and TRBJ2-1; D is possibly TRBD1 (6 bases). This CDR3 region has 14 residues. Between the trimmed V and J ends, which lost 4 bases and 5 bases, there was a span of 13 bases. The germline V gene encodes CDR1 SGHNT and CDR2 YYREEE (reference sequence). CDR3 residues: CASSPRTAHNEQFF. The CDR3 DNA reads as TGTGCCAGCAGCCCCAGGACAGCTCACAATGAGCAGTTCTTC.

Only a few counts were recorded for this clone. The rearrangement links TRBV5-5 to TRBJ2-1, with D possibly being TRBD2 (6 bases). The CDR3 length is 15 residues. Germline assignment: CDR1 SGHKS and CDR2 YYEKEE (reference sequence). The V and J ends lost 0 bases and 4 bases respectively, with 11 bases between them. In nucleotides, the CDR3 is TGTGCCAGCAGCTTGGTGGTTAGCGGATACAATGAGCAGTTCTTC. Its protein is CASSLVVSGYNEQFF.

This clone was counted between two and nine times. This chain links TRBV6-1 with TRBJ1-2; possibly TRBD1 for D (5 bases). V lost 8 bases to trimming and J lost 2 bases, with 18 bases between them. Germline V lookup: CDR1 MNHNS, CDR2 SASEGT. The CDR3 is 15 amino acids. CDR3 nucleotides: TGTGCCAGCCGGCAGGTGGTGGACATAAACTATGGCTACACCTTC. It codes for CASRQVVDINYGYTF.

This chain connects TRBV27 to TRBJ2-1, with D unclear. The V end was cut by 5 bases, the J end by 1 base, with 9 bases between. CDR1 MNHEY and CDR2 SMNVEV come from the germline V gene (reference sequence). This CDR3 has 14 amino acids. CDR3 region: CASSIQRSYNEQFF. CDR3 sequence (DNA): TGTGCCAGCAGTATCCAGCGATCCTACAATGAGCAGTTCTTC.

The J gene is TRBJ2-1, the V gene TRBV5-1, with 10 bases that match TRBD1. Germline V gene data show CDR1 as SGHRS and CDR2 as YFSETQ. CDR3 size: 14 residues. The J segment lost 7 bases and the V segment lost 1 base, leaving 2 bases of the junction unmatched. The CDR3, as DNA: TGCGCCAGCAGCTTGACGGACAGGGGGAATGAGCAGTTCTTC. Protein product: CASSLTDRGNEQFF.

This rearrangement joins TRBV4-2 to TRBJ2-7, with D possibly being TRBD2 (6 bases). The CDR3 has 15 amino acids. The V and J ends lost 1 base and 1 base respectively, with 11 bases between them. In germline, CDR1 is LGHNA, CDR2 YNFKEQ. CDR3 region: CASSQGDSGSYEQYF. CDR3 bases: TGTGCCAGCAGCCAAGGGGATAGCGGATCCTACGAGCAGTACTTC.

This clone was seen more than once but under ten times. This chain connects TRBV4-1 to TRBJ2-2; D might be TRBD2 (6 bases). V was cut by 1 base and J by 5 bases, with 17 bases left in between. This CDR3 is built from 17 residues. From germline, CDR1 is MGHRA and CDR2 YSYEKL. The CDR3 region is CASSQGLRQRGTGELFF. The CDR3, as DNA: TGCGCCAGCAGCCAAGGTCTTCGACAACGGGGGACCGGGGAGCTGTTTTTT.

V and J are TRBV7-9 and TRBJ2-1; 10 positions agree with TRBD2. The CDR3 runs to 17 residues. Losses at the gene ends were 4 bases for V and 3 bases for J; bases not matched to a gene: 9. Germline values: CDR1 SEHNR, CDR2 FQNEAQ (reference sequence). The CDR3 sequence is CASSSGLALTVYNEQFF. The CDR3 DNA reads TGTGCCAGCAGCTCGGGACTAGCGCTAACGGTCTACAATGAGCAGTTCTTC.

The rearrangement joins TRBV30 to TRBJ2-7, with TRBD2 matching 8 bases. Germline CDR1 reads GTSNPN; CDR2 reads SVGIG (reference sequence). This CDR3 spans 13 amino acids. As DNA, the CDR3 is TGTGTCATGGGGACCGGGGGGGCCTACGAGCAGTACTTC. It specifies CVMGTGGAYEQYF. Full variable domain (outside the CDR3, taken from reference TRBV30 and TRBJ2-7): SQTIHQWPATLVQPVGSPLSLECTVEGTSNPNLYWYRQAAGRGLQLLFYSVGIGQISSEVPQNLSASRPQDRQFILSSKKLLLSDSGFYLCVMGTGGAYEQYFGPGTRLTVT.

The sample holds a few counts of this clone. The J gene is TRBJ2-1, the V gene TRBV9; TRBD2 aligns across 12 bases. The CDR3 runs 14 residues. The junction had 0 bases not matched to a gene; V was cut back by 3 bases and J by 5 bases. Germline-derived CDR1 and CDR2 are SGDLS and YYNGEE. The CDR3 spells CASSGTSGNNEQFF. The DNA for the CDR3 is TGTGCCAGCAGCGGGACTAGCGGGAACAATGAGCAGTTCTTC.

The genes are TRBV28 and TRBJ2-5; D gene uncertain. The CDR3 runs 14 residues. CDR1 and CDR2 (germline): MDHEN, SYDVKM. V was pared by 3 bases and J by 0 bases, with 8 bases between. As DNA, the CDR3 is TGTGCCAGCAGTTTGGGCCAGTACCAAGAGACCCAGTACTTC. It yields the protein CASSLGQYQETQYF.

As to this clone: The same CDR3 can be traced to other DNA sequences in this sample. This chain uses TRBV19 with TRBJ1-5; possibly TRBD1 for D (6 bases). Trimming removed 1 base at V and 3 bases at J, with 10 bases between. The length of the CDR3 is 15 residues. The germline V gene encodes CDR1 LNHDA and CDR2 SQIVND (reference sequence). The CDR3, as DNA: TGTGCCAGTAGTATAGGGGGGGGGCCCAATCAGCCCCAGCATTTT. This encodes CASSIGGGPNQPQHF.

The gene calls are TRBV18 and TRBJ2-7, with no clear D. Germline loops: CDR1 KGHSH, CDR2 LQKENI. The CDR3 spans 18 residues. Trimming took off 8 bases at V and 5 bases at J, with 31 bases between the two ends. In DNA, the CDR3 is TGTGCCAGCCCGCTCAGGATTTTTGCACCGGAATTTTGTAACGAGCAGTACTTC. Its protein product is CASPLRIFAPEFCNEQYF.

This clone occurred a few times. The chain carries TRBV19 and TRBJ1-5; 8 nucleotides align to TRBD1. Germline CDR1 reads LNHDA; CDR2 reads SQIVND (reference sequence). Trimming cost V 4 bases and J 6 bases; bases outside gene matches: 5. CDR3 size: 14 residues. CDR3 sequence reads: CASSSGQGSQPQHF. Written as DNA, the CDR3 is TGTGCCAGTAGTAGCGGACAGGGAAGTCAGCCCCAGCATTTT.

The CDR3: CASSVGDTTNEKLFF. CDR3 DNA sequence: TGTGCCAGCAGCGTAGGGGACACAACTAATGAAAAACTGTTTTTT. The V gene is TRBV9, the J gene TRBJ1-4; maybe TRBD1 (6 bases). This CDR3 has 15 residues. V lost 0 bases to trimming and J lost 0 bases, with 6 bases between them. Germline CDR1 SGDLS, CDR2 YYNGEE.

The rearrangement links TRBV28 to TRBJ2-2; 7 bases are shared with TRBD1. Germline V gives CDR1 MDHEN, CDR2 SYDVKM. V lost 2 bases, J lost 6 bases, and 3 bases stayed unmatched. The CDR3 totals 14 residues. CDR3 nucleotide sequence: TGTGCCAGCAGTTTAAGGCAGGGGGCCGGGGAGCTGTTTTTT. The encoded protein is CASSLRQGAGELFF.

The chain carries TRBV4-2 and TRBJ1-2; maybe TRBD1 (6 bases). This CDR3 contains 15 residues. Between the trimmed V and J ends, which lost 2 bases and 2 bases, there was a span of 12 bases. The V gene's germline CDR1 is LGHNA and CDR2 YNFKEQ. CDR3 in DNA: TGTGCCAGCAGCCAAACACAGGGAACGAACTATGGCTACACCTTC. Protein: CASSQTQGTNYGYTF.

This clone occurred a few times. CDR3 protein: CASTTVNQNIQYF. The DNA of the CDR3 is TGTGCCAGCACGACAGTCAACCAAAACATTCAGTACTTC. The J gene is TRBJ2-4, the V gene TRBV5-8; D perhaps matches TRBD1 (5 bases). Trimming stripped 6 bases from V and 5 bases from J, with 12 bases between. CDR1 SGHTS and CDR2 YDEGEE come from the germline V gene. The CDR3 loop spans 13 amino acids.

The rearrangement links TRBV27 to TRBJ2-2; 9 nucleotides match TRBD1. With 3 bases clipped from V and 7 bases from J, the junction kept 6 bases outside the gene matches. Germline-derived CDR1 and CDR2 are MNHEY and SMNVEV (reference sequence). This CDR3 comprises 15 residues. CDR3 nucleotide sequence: TGTGCCAGCAGTTTTGACAGGGGGACATTCGGGGAGCTGTTTTTT. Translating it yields CASSFDRGTFGELFF.

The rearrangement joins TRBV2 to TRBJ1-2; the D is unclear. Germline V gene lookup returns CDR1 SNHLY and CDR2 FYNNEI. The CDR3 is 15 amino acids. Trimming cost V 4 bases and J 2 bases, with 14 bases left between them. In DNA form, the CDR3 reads TGTGCCAGCAGTGTAGAGGGAGAAAAAAACTATGGCTACACCTTC. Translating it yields CASSVEGEKNYGYTF.

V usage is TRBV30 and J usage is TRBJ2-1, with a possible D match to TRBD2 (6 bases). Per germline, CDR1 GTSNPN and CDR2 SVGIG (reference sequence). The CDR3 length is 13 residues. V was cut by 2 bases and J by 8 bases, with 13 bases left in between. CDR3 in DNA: TGTGCCTGGAGTCTCGGGAGTCAGGATGAGCAGTTCTTC. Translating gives CAWSLGSQDEQFF. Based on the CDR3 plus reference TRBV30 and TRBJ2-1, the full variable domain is SQTIHQWPATLVQPVGSPLSLECTVEGTSNPNLYWYRQAAGRGLQLLFYSVGIGQISSEVPQNLSASRPQDRQFILSSKKLLLSDSGFYLCAWSLGSQDEQFFGPGTRLTVL.

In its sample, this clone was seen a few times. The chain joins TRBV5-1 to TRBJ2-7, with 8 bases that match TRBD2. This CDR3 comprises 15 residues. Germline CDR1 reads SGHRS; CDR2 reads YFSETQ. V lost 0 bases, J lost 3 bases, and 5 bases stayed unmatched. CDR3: CASSLGGSGVYEQYF. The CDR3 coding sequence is TGCGCCAGCAGCTTGGGTGGTAGCGGGGTCTACGAGCAGTACTTC.